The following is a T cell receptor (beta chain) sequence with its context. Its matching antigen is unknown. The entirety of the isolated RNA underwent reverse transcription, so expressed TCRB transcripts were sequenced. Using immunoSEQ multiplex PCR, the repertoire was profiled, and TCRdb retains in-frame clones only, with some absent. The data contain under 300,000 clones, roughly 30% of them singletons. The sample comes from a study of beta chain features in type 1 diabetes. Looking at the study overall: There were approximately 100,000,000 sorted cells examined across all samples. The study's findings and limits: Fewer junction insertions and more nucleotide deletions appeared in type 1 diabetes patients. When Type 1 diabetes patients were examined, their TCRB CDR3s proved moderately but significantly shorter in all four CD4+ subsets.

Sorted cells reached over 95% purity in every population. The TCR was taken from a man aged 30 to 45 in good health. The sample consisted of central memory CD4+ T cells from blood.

The CDR3 DNA sequence: TGTGCCAGCAGCGTTGACAGCCACACAGATACGCAGTATTTT. Translating gives CASSVDSHTDTQYF. This rearrangement joins TRBV7-2 to TRBJ2-3; tentative D call: TRBD1 (5 bases). CDR3 length: 14 residues. V lost 5 bases and J 2 bases, leaving 11 bases between the germline ends. Germline CDR1 reads SGHTA; CDR2 reads FQGNSA.